This T cell receptor beta chain comes out of a study of cytomegalovirus exposure and HLA in healthy donors. PCR used 60 Vbeta primers and 13 Jbeta primers. The repertoire was sequenced with immunoSEQ multiplex PCR; TCRdb's copy has only in-frame clones and lacks some. The repertoire holds approximately 290,000 clones, with under 90% as singletons. Worth noting for this clone: What it binds is not known.

Study-level points and caveats: The study found most TCR sequences rare, yet found some public TCRs in many donors.

The length of the CDR3 is 15 residues. CDR1 and CDR2 (germline): MNHNY, SVGAGI (reference sequence). The junction had 5 bases not matched to a gene; V was cut back by 4 bases and J by 6 bases. Material for sequencing was PBMCs. The TCR originated in a girl aged 2-10 years in good health and CMV-seronegative. The chain combines TRBV6-6 with TRBJ1-5, with TRBD1 matching 11 bases. CDR3 DNA sequence: TGTGCCAGCAGTTTAGGGACAGGGGGAAGTCAGCCCCAGCATTTT. Encoded protein: CASSLGTGGSQPQHF.